There are a few counts of the clone carrying this TCR beta chain. This entry is derived from a study of blood T cell repertoires in COVID-19. Study-wide context: Italy, Spain and the United States were the sources of the convalescent and acute COVID-19 samples.

Enrollment of patients from Seattle took place during active infection, with longitudinal follow-up. The assay was immunoSEQ multiplex PCR, and TCRdb's table has in-frame clones only and misses some. The sample has approximately 280,000 clones; around 84% are singletons. The CDR3 contains 17 residues. J lost 2 bases, V lost 4 bases, and 11 bases had no gene match. The V gene's germline CDR1 is LGHDT and CDR2 YNNKEL (reference sequence). Sample: peripheral blood. The chain joins TRBV3-1 (or the pseudogene TRBV3-2) to TRBJ2-1; 7 bases match TRBD2. The sequence was collected from a human donor with COVID-19, enrolled during active disease. The donor label of this sample is uncertain. For the CDR3, the DNA is TGTGCCAGCAGCCCGGCAATAGCGGGCCCAACCTACAATGAGCAGTTCTTC. It yields the protein CASSPAIAGPTYNEQFF.